This entry concerns a single T cell receptor beta chain. Its antigen is not identified. Germline V gene data show CDR1 as SGDLS and CDR2 as YYNGEE. This CDR3 is built from 14 residues. Trimming pared 0 bases from V and 3 bases from J, leaving 10 bases between. Profiled with immunoSEQ multiplex PCR; TCRdb holds only in-frame clones, not every one. This sample has around 160,000 clones, with about 91% found just once. The entry originates in a study of T cell responses to AZD1222 COVID-19 vaccine. Findings and limits, study-wide: Most donors were white British, females outnumbered males, and clonal diversity was possibly underestimated.

V usage is TRBV9 and J usage is TRBJ2-7; D is perhaps TRBD1 or TRBD2 (5 bases each). This clonotype was obtained from an adult in good health. The sample here was peripheral blood, taken on day 0 of AZD1222 vaccination. The CDR3 DNA reads TGTGCCAGCAGCGTAGCGGTGGGGGACTACGAGCAGTACTTC. Residues: CASSVAVGDYEQYF.